This TCR beta chain was retrieved from a study of T cell changes during pregnancy in multiple sclerosis. The ends lost 5 bases at V and 4 bases at J; junction bases unmatched: 5. CDR3 length: 14 amino acids. Germline V gene lookup returns CDR1 SQVTM and CDR2 ANQGSEA. Sequenced by immunoSEQ multiplex PCR; TCRdb stores in-frame clones only, minus some. Among around 88,000 clones listed, roughly 92% were seen once. The chain has TRBV29-1 and TRBJ2-2, with 9 bases that match TRBD1. The specimen comprised peripheral blood, sampled in the first trimester of pregnancy. The receptor's source is a female donor with multiple sclerosis, enrolled in a pregnancy study. In nucleotides, the CDR3 is TGCAGCGTTAAACAGGGGGCAGGCACCGGGGAGCTGTTTTTT. Amino acids: CSVKQGAGTGELFF.